This entry lists 27 T cell receptor beta chains sequenced from one sample in a study of Graves' ophthalmopathy and Graves' hyperthyroidism. The study amplified TCR beta CDR3 regions using RNA transcripts. The authors performed first-round RT-PCR with HTBI primers and then a second-round multiplex PCR. TCRdb reprocessed the multiplex PCR reads with MiXCR, giving one entry per CDR3 protein. Among approximately 160,000 distinct CDR3 sequences listed, less than 45% were seen once. Sequenced input: peripheral blood. The receptors were sampled from a woman in her thirties or forties with Graves' ophthalmopathy.

This clonotype was seen at least ten times. CDR3 coding DNA: TGTGCCAGTAGAGAGGGACAGAAGACTTTCTTT. Its translation is CASREGQKTFF. The chain is built from TRBV19 and TRBJ1-1; 7 bases fit TRBD1. The V segment lost 6 bases and the J segment 12 bases; nucleotides outside the gene matches: 7. Germline CDR1 LNHDA, CDR2 SQIVND (reference sequence). The CDR3 runs to 11 residues.

This clonotype has ten or more counts. The V gene is TRBV10-1, the J gene TRBJ2-7; 7 bases are a match to TRBD1. The V and J ends lost 1 base and 5 bases, in that order; junction bases with no gene match: 5. Germline CDR1 reads WNHNN; CDR2 reads SYGVQD (reference sequence). The CDR3 sequence is 14 residues long. CDR3 coding DNA: TGCGCCAGCAGTGAGTTACAGGGGTCCAACGAGCAGTACTTC. Translated: CASSELQGSNEQYF.

This CDR3 reads CASSPRLLGTEAFF. The CDR3 DNA is TGTGCCAGTAGTCCACGTTTATTAGGCACTGAAGCTTTCTTT. J is TRBJ1-1 and V is TRBV19; D is unresolved. The CDR3 has 14 amino acids. Germline CDR1 is LNHDA and CDR2 is SQIVND (reference sequence). V was shortened by 5 bases and J by 4 bases, with 14 bases between the two germline ends.

The V and J genes are TRBV6-5 and TRBJ1-3; D may be TRBD1 (5 bases). V lost 7 bases, J lost 1 base, and 8 bases lay in between. The germline CDR1 and CDR2 sequences are MNHEY and SVGAGI. The CDR3 has 13 residues. Written as DNA, the CDR3 is TGTGCCAGCATTAAGGGGTCTGGAAACACCATATATTTT. Residues: CASIKGSGNTIYF.

This clonotype was seen repeatedly, ten times or more. The chain has TRBV11-2 and TRBJ2-2, with a tentative D call TRBD1 (6 bases). The V gene lost 0 bases and the J gene lost 4 bases, with 15 bases spanning the gap. CDR3 size: 17 residues. Germline V gives CDR1 SGHAT, CDR2 FQNNGV. Here the CDR3 reads CASSLDTGSLVTGELFF. The CDR3 DNA follows: TGTGCCAGCAGCTTAGATACAGGGTCTTTAGTCACCGGGGAGCTGTTTTTT.

This clonotype was observed at least ten times. The V gene is TRBV20-1, the J gene TRBJ2-2; D remains ambiguous. This CDR3 is 13 amino acids long. Germline CDR1 DFQATT, CDR2 SNEGSKA (reference sequence). V gave up 3 bases and J gave up 0 bases, with 5 bases separating them. The DNA of the CDR3 is TGCAGTGCTAGGGATCCGAACACCGGGGAGCTGTTTTTT. Amino acids: CSARDPNTGELFF.

The rearrangement uses TRBV6-5 and TRBJ2-5, with 9 bases aligning to TRBD2. There are 16 residues in the CDR3. CDR1 and CDR2 from the germline V gene are MNHEY and SVGAGI. Unmatched junction bases numbered 11, after V lost 4 bases and J lost 5 bases. The CDR3 is CASSSGWTSVEETQYF. The CDR3 coding sequence is TGTGCCAGCAGTTCCGGGTGGACTAGCGTCGAGGAGACCCAGTACTTC.

This clonotype was seen repeatedly, ten times or more. The chain has TRBV18 and TRBJ1-1; the D is unclear. CDR3 length equals 13 residues. V was cut by 0 bases and J by 5 bases, with 7 bases left in between. CDR1 is KGHSH, CDR2 LQKENI, per germline. CDR3 residues: CASSPPPRTEAFF. The CDR3 bases are TGTGCCAGCTCACCACCTCCTAGGACTGAAGCTTTCTTT.

This sequence joins TRBV6-1 and TRBJ1-2; perhaps TRBD1 as D (6 bases). Deletions cut 4 bases from V and 2 bases from J, with 8 bases between. The CDR3 covers 13 residues. The germline gives CDR1 MNHNS, CDR2 SASEGT. CDR3 sequence (DNA): TGTGCCAGCAGTGGACAGGAGAACTATGGCTACACCTTC. Encoded protein: CASSGQENYGYTF.

Ten or more counts support this clonotype. The V gene is TRBV12-3 or TRBV12-4, the J gene TRBJ1-5, with D unclear. Trimming shortened V by 6 bases and J by 0 bases, and 9 bases separated the two germline ends. The CDR3 loop spans 14 amino acids. CDR3 residues: CASSKDNSNQPQHF. The DNA of the CDR3 is TGTGCCAGCAGCAAAGACAATAGCAATCAGCCCCAGCATTTT.

As for this clonotype: The junction does not match germline at one end; this may be a read error. V is TRBV7-2 and J is TRBJ2-5; D is possibly TRBD1 (7 bases). The CDR3 has 16 residues. From germline, CDR1 is SGHTA and CDR2 FQGNSA. The chain's CDR3 is CASTLPRGAGQETQYF. CDR3 bases: TGTGCCAGCACCTTACCCAGGGGGGCGGGTCAAGAGACCCAGTACTTC.

The chain couples TRBV7-6 to TRBJ2-7; a possible D gene is TRBD2 (6 bases). The CDR3 loop spans 16 amino acids. V dropped 0 bases and J dropped 1 base, with 13 bases sitting between them. Germline V gene data show CDR1 as SGHVS and CDR2 as FNYEAQ. This CDR3 is CASSLADSGSSYEQYF. CDR3 bases: TGTGCCAGCAGCTTAGCTGATAGCGGATCATCCTACGAGCAGTACTTC.

This rearrangement joins TRBV28 to TRBJ1-2; tentative D call: TRBD1 (6 bases). V lost 1 base to trimming and J lost 5 bases, with 11 bases between them. CDR1 is MDHEN, CDR2 SYDVKM, per germline. The length of the CDR3 is 14 residues. CDR3 residues: CASSLSGAEYGYTF. The DNA of the CDR3 is TGTGCCAGCAGTTTATCGGGGGCTGAATATGGCTACACCTTC.

This clonotype was seen ten or more times. This CDR3 fails to terminate in the conserved phenylalanine or tryptophan, so it likely reflects a read error. The chain links TRBV12-3 or TRBV12-4 to TRBJ1-1, with a possible D match to TRBD1 (6 bases). The CDR3 consists of 14 residues. The V end was cut by 6 bases, the J end by 5 bases, with 16 bases between. The CDR3 DNA is TGTGCCAGCAGAGAAATGGGGGGCCGGACTGAAGCTTTCTCT. Translation gives CASREMGGRTEAFS.

V gene TRBV6-1 combines with J gene TRBJ2-7, with 10 bases identical to TRBD1. The CDR3 consists of 13 residues. Germline CDR1 is MNHNS and CDR2 is SASEGT. The trim removed 8 bases at V and 2 bases at J, leaving 3 bases unmatched. Here the CDR3 reads CASAGQGTYEQYF. In DNA, the CDR3 is TGTGCCAGCGCGGGACAGGGGACCTACGAGCAGTACTTC.

The V and J genes are TRBV12-3 or TRBV12-4 and TRBJ1-1; possibly TRBD1 for D (5 bases). V gave up 7 bases and J gave up 1 base, with 10 bases separating them. The CDR3 covers 13 residues. The CDR3: CASTKRGNTEAFF. For the CDR3, the DNA is TGTGCCAGCACCAAGAGGGGGAACACTGAAGCTTTCTTT.

The chain uses TRBV6-5 and TRBJ1-5; D gene unclear. The CDR3 contains 15 residues. Trimming stripped 5 bases from V and 6 bases from J, with 17 bases between. Germline V lookup: CDR1 MNHEY, CDR2 SVGAGI. The CDR3: CASSTTTPPRQPQHF. The CDR3 nucleotides read TGTGCCAGCAGTACTACTACCCCTCCCCGTCAGCCCCAGCATTTT.

The CDR3 bases are TGTGCCAGCACCCCGGGACAGGGGCCACAGCCCCAGCATTTT. Translation gives CASTPGQGPQPQHF. The V call is TRBV12-3 or TRBV12-4, the J call TRBJ1-5, with 10 bases that match TRBD1. Trimming cost V 7 bases and J 7 bases; bases outside gene matches: 7. The CDR3 has 14 amino acids.

The chain joins TRBV9 to TRBJ2-5, with D hard to call. This CDR3 spans 14 amino acids. The germline CDR1 and CDR2 sequences are SGDLS and YYNGEE. Trimming took 4 bases from V and 4 from J, leaving 14 bases between them. The CDR3 sequence is CASSSPPPRETQYF. In DNA, the CDR3 is TGTGCCAGCAGCTCCCCCCCCCCCAGAGAGACCCAGTACTTC.

The table lists this clonotype with many counts. V gene TRBV15 combines with J gene TRBJ1-1; no firm D call. CDR1 and CDR2 from the germline V gene are LNHNV and YYDKDF (reference sequence). The CDR3 sequence is 14 residues long. With 0 bases removed from V and 6 bases from J, the gap between germline ends came to 11 bases. CDR3 in amino acids: CATSRDLGSPEAFF. The CDR3, as DNA: TGTGCCACCAGCAGAGATCTAGGGTCACCTGAAGCTTTCTTT. The full variable domain, with the rest looked up from reference TRBV15 and TRBJ1-1, is DAMVIQNPRYQVTQFGKPVTLSCSQTLNHNVMYWYQQKSSQAPKLLFHYYDKDFNNEADTPDNFQSRRPNTSFCFLDIRSPGLGDTAMYLCATSRDLGSPEAFFGQGTRLTVV.

This clonotype was found many times. CDR3 sequence (DNA): TGTGCCAGCAGTGAAGCCTTGGCAGGTTGGCAGCCCCAGCATTTT. It codes for CASSEALAGWQPQHF. The chain recombines TRBV6-1 with TRBJ1-5; D call uncertain. The V end lost 0 bases, the J end lost 7 bases, and 13 bases lay between the germline ends. This CDR3 is built from 15 residues. CDR1 is MNHNS and CDR2 is SASEGT in the germline V gene.

This clonotype was observed at least ten times. The chain employs TRBV11-3 and TRBJ2-5; maybe TRBD1 (6 bases). V dropped 5 bases and J dropped 5 bases, with 12 bases sitting between them. The germline CDR1 and CDR2 sequences are SGHNT and YENEEA. The CDR3 is 13 residues long. The CDR3 spells CASSQRGSETQYF. CDR3 coding DNA: TGTGCCAGCAGCCAAAGGGGGTCCGAGACCCAGTACTTC.

The chain combines TRBV12-3 or TRBV12-4 with TRBJ2-7; possible D gene TRBD1, 6 bases. The germline V and J ends were trimmed by 7 bases and 1 base, with 11 bases remaining between them. CDR3 length equals 13 residues. In nucleotides, the CDR3 is TGTGCCAGCACTAAAGGGACATCCTACGAGCAGTACTTC. It codes for CASTKGTSYEQYF.

This clonotype occurred many times. CDR3 loop: CASSLDFQGSAGYTF. In nucleotides, the CDR3 is TGTGCCAGCAGTTTAGACTTCCAGGGATCGGCGGGCTACACCTTC. This rearrangement joins TRBV28 to TRBJ1-2, with D perhaps TRBD1 (5 bases). The CDR3 covers 15 residues. Germline loops: CDR1 MDHEN, CDR2 SYDVKM. The germline V and J ends were trimmed by 2 bases and 8 bases, with 18 bases remaining between them.

Many counts were recorded for this clonotype. V is TRBV6-5 and J is TRBJ1-1, with D possibly being TRBD1 (6 bases). There are 13 residues in the CDR3. The V gene's germline CDR1 is MNHEY and CDR2 SVGAGI. Deletions cut 6 bases from V and 0 bases from J, with 8 bases between. The CDR3 bases are TGTGCCAGCAGGACAGGCCTGAACACTGAAGCTTTCTTT. This translates into CASRTGLNTEAFF.

This clonotype was counted many times. The chain joins TRBV7-2 to TRBJ1-3, with unresolved D. The germline CDR1 and CDR2 sequences are SGHTA and FQGNSA. This CDR3 has 16 residues. Trimming left V 3 bases short and J 2 bases short, with 14 bases between. In DNA, the CDR3 is TGTGCCAGCAGCTTTGCCCCCCTTCTCGCTGGAAACACCATATATTTT. Amino acid sequence: CASSFAPLLAGNTIYF.

This sequence joins TRBV5-1 and TRBJ1-3, with TRBD1 as a possible D gene (6 bases). V lost 4 bases to trimming and J lost 0 bases, with 11 bases between them. The CDR3 has 15 amino acids. CDR1 is SGHRS, CDR2 YFSETQ, per germline. CDR3 DNA sequence: TGCGCCAGCAGCCCGGGACACAACTCTGGAAACACCATATATTTT. The encoded protein is CASSPGHNSGNTIYF.